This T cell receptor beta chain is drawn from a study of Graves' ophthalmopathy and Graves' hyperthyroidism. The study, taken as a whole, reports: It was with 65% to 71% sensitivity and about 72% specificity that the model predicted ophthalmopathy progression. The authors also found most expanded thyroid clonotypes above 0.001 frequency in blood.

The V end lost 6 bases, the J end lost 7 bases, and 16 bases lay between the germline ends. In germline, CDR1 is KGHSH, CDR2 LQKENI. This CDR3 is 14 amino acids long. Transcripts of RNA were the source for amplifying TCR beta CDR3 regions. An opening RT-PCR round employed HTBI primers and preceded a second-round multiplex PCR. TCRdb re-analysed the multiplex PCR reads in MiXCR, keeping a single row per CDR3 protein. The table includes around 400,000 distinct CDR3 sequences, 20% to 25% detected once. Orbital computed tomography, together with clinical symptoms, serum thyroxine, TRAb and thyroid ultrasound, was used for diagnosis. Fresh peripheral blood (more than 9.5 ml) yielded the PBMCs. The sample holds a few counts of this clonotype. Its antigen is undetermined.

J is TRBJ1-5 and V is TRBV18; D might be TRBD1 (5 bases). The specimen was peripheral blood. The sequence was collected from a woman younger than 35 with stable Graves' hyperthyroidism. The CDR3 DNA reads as TGTGCCAGCTCTACAGGTTTTCGCGAACAGCCCCAGCATTTT. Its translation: CASSTGFREQPQHF.